This T cell receptor beta chain was captured by sequencing in a study of shared clonotypes between healthy human individuals (dated by TCRdb to about 2020). General notes on the study: Three men and two women, aged 18 to 49 years, made up the cohort. For each donor, CD4 naive and CD4 memory were each given three plates, CD8 naive was given two plates, and CD8 memory was given one plate. Blood TCR repertoires of a handful of healthy adults were deeply sequenced to estimate repertoire size and the extent of clonotype sharing between individuals. Libraries were prepared and TCR repertoires were sequenced by different laboratories using diverse techniques, in order to increase sequencing depth and limit assay-specific biases. Per donor, leukapheresis produced somewhere between about 0.94 and 9 billion PBMCs. The full study reports these points: Sampling was limited to blood, and TCR repertoires in tissue likely differ from TCR repertoires in blood. Larger estimated clonotype richness was generally found for naive subsets than for memory subsets. Even with the large sequencing depth, rarefaction of the sorted-subset datasets indicated that sequencing was incomplete. Compared with non-shared clonotypes, clonotypes shared by all four sorted-subset donors had higher generation probabilities. When several donors were compared, the shared fraction of clonotypes was approximately 5% for naive CD4, around 3.5% for naive CD8, 2% to 2.5% for memory CD4, and less than 0.45% for memory CD8. Because the study included a small number of donors, the genetic and exposure-history diversity represented was limited. Pairwise subsampling led to the expectation that sequencing depth would affect the degree of clonotype sharing among donors.

Regarding this clone: The clone's antigen remains unknown. The input lacks base qualities; no much larger clone sits a single base away.

The donors were healthy, HIV-negative adults who had no recently reported acute infections or vaccinations. Every donor was a Caucasian adult living in Nashville, Tennessee, USA. CD4+ T cells were enriched through magnetic negative selection, after which naive cells were positively selected on CD45RA and the remaining negative fraction served as the memory subset. Blood was collected by leukapheresis, and PBMCs were isolated by Ficoll-Histopaque density gradient centrifugation and then cryopreserved in liquid nitrogen vapor phase. Analytical flow cytometry was used to check the purity and quantity of every magnetically sorted T cell population. Genomic DNA was isolated from every sorted fraction and measured by UV absorbance on a Nanodrop 2000c. The cysteine opens and the phenylalanine closes a CDR3 of 17 amino acids. The read is trimmed to its CDR3 DNA, 51 bases read in frame from base 1. Using the deep immunoSEQ assay, multiplex PCR amplified TCR CDR3 regions from genomic DNA. For each cell subset, the extracted genomic DNA was distributed evenly across all wells of several immunoSEQ 96-well plates, and each plate served as one replicate. For sorted subsets, 150 to 200 ng genomic DNA, equal to about 30,000 T cell genomes, was loaded into each replicate PCR. The purified libraries were quantified using a Qubit 3.0 fluorometer, sized with a Bioanalyzer 2100, and then quantified again using the KAPA Library Quantification kit. A separate single-read 150-cycle Illumina NextSeq 550 flow cell was used to sequence each immunoSEQ 96-well plate. The published analysis was carried out like this. Because the immunoSEQ output included only junctional sequences and no quality scores, the filtering could not be the same as the filtering used for full-length reads. Sequences were annotated with PyIR, a Python wrapper for IgBLAST v1.9, and V/J genes and CDR3 were assigned using IMGT germline references. Reads were filtered out if the reads had weak V/J assignments (E-value above 1e-6), no CDR3, stop codons, out-of-frame junctions, or ambiguous translated residues. V3J clonotypes were defined as sequences sharing the same inferred V gene, J gene, and CDR3 amino acid sequence. To compute the percentage overlap between repertoires, the number of shared unique clonotypes was divided by the size of the smaller repertoire. Three approaches were used to assess repertoire richness: RTK rarefaction, the Chao1 estimator, and Recon v2.1 estimates of unobserved clonotypes. OLGA was used to compute generation probabilities for all TCRbeta clonotypes that the gDNA method yielded from a few donors. TCRdb's version of the immuneACCESS table is confined to in-frame rearrangements and falls short of the full clone set. An unresolved V gene accounts for under half of the shortfall where checked; the remainder is of unknown origin. V, J and clone size are taken as reported in that table, and D and trimming were inferred from the DNA itself. This sample is represented by about 2.4 million clones; over 85% of them were singletons. The ten largest account for 0.36% of the sample.

The clonotype comes from a man between 18 and 35 years old in good health. Some clones in this sample may be carry-over from other donors' samples. Recombination linked TRBV21-1 to TRBJ2-1. TRBV21-1 is annotated as a pseudogene. Sequenced sample: naive CD4+ T cells from PBMCs. In the paper's terms, the cell subset or site label means: CD45RA+ positively selected. At the DNA level, the sequence is TGTGCCAGCAGCAATGGGATGGACCCGAGCTCCTACAATGAGCAGTTCTTC. This translates into CASSNGMDPSSYNEQFF.